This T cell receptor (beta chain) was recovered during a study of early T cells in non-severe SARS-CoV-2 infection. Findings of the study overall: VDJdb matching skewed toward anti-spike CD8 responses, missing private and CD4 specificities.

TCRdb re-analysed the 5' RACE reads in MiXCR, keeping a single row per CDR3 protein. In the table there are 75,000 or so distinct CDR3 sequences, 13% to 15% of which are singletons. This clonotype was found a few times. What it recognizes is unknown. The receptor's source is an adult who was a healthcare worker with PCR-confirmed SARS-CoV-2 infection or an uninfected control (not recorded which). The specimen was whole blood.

This CDR3 reads CASSLRQPYNSPLHF. The CDR3 bases are TGTGCCAGCAGCCTAAGACAGCCCTATAATTCACCCCTCCACTTT. The J gene is TRBJ1-6, the V gene TRBV7-9, with a possible D match to TRBD1 (5 bases). Germline lookup yields CDR1 SEHNR and CDR2 FQNEAQ (reference sequence). The CDR3 is made up of 15 amino acids. The V end was cut by 5 bases, the J end by 2 bases, with 10 bases between.